This TCR beta chain is drawn from a study of vaccination and CD4 T cells after COVID-19. Study findings and constraints: Convalescent patients' median share of reactive clones seen only post-vaccination was around 86%.

The CDR3 is made up of 12 amino acids. Trimming cost V 8 bases and J 2 bases, with 8 bases left between them. CDR1 and CDR2 (germline): MNHEY, SVGEGT. Treatment denoted: roughly 10-day PBMC culture with coronavirus spike peptide pools or control peptides (ViraFEST assay). PCR-confirmed positives ranged from March to December 2020, preceding US Alpha, Beta and Delta variants. As regards this clonotype: Its antigen is undetermined.

Once obtained from cultured CD4+ T cells, the DNA was sequenced using the Oncomine TCR Beta short-read assay. TCRdb reanalysed the PCR reads using MiXCR and keeps one entry per CDR3 protein. The sample has around 4,900 distinct CDR3 sequences, about a fifth seen once. This TCR came from a human donor who had recovered from COVID-19. The chain couples TRBV6-2 or TRBV6-3 to TRBJ2-3, with D tentatively TRBD2 (5 bases). Sequences were derived from CD4+ T cells from blood, cultured in vitro, sampled after SARS-CoV-2 vaccination. The CDR3 here is CASQRNTDTQYF. CDR3 in DNA: TGTGCCAGCCAGCGGAACACAGATACGCAGTATTTT.